This T cell receptor beta chain appears in the sequencing data of a study of T cells in narcolepsy. Broader study findings: Same-patient CSF and blood CD4+ T cell clonotypes included HCRT-specific and TRIB2-specific autoreactive ones.

With respect to this clone: Its antigen is unknown.

Clones were sequenced by immunoSEQ multiplex PCR, and TCRdb holds only the in-frame ones, with some missing. The sample yields around 28,000 clones, roughly 78% seen once. This sequence originates from a human donor with narcolepsy. Material: CD45RA- memory CD4+ T cells from PBMCs.

CDR3 loop: CASSLGNFDNEQFF. For the CDR3, the DNA is TGTGCCAGCAGCTTGGGTAACTTCGACAATGAGCAGTTCTTC. The gene calls are TRBV5-4 and TRBJ2-1, with no clear D. The CDR3 is 14 residues long. Germline V lookup: CDR1 SGHNT, CDR2 YYREEE (reference sequence). Between the trimmed V and J ends, which lost 0 bases and 5 bases, there was a span of 9 bases.